The 19 T cell receptor beta chains listed next were all sequenced from one sample in a study of cytomegalovirus exposure and HLA in healthy donors. Amplification used 60 Vbeta primers and 13 Jbeta primers. The data were produced by immunoSEQ multiplex PCR, yet TCRdb's version contains in-frame clones alone and is incomplete. This table has around 180,000 clones, roughly 86% appearing once. The sequencing sample was made of PBMCs. Every receptor here comes from a girl between 5 and 17 years old in good health and CMV-seropositive.

V is TRBV5-1 and J is TRBJ2-7; 9 nucleotides line up with TRBD2. After removal of 4 bases from V and 3 bases from J, the junction contained 8 bases not matched to a gene. Looked up from germline, CDR1 is SGHRS and CDR2 is YFSETQ. The CDR3 runs to 15 residues. CDR3 DNA sequence: TGCGCCAGCAGCCCAGAGCGGGGGGCCCGCTACGAGCAGTACTTC. This encodes CASSPERGARYEQYF.

The chain uses TRBV5-1 and TRBJ2-7, with D maybe TRBD2 (6 bases). Germline V gene data show CDR1 as SGHRS and CDR2 as YFSETQ. Trimming cost V 4 bases and J 7 bases, with 12 bases left between them. CDR3 size: 12 residues. CDR3 in DNA: TGCGCCAGCAGCGGCGGGACCAAAGAGCAGTACTTC. This sequence encodes CASSGGTKEQYF.

The chain uses TRBV27 and TRBJ1-2; 8 nucleotides agree with TRBD1. This CDR3 has 13 amino acids. V shed 5 bases, J shed 5 bases, and the junction held 4 bases outside the gene matches. Germline V CDR1 and CDR2: MNHEY, SMNVEV (reference sequence). CDR3 nucleotides: TGTGCCAGCAGTAGTCGGACAGGGTATGGCTACACCTTC. This encodes CASSSRTGYGYTF.

This clone has a handful of counts. The V and J genes are TRBV2 and TRBJ1-6; D gene unclear. Germline loops: CDR1 SNHLY, CDR2 FYNNEI. Trimming removed 3 bases at V and 5 bases at J, with 5 bases between. CDR3 length equals 13 residues. Here the CDR3 reads CASSDENNSPLHF. DNA for the CDR3: TGTGCCAGCAGTGATGAGAATAATTCACCCCTCCACTTT. Based on the CDR3 plus reference TRBV2 and TRBJ1-6, the full variable domain is EPEVTQTPSHQVTQMGQEVILRCVPISNHLYFYWYRQILGQKVEFLVSFYNNEISEKSEIFDDQFSVERPDGSNFTLKIRSTKLEDSAMYFCASSDENNSPLHFGNGTRLTVT.

The chain joins TRBV9 to TRBJ1-1; perhaps TRBD1 as D (5 bases). Per the germline V gene, CDR1 is SGDLS and CDR2 is YYNGEE. The length of the CDR3 is 13 residues. Trimming removed 4 bases from V and 5 bases from J, with 12 bases in between. Here the CDR3 DNA reads TGTGCCAGCAGCTTTTCAGGGAATACTGAAGCTTTCTTT. Its protein is CASSFSGNTEAFF.

The V gene is TRBV10-1, the J gene TRBJ2-1; maybe TRBD1 (6 bases). The CDR3 consists of 11 residues. V lost 3 bases and J 15 bases, leaving 12 bases between the germline ends. The germline V gene has CDR1 WNHNN and CDR2 SYGVQD (reference sequence). CDR3 amino acids: CASSDIGQTFF. In DNA form, the CDR3 reads TGCGCCAGCAGTGATATCGGACAGACGTTCTTC.

This clone has just one count. J is TRBJ2-5 and V is TRBV9, with D unclear. The CDR3 totals 13 residues. Germline CDR1 reads SGDLS; CDR2 reads YYNGEE. V lost 4 bases and J 5 bases, leaving 12 bases between the germline ends. The CDR3 DNA reads as TGTGCCAGCAGCCCCGTCGAGTTGGAGACCCAGTACTTC. Protein: CASSPVELETQYF.

The V call is TRBV4-1, the J call TRBJ1-1, with 7 bases identical to TRBD1. The CDR3 is made up of 14 amino acids. Trimming removed 2 bases from V and 8 bases from J; junction bases left unmatched: 8. Germline CDR1 is MGHRA and CDR2 is YSYEKL. Here the CDR3 DNA reads TGCGCCAGCAGCCAACCCTTTGACAGGGACGAAGCTTTCTTT. Protein: CASSQPFDRDEAFF.

The rearrangement links TRBV15 to TRBJ1-1; the D is unclear. The CDR3 runs 14 residues. The germline CDR1 and CDR2 sequences are LNHNV and YYDKDF (reference sequence). V was clipped by 2 bases and J by 4 bases, with 11 bases between them. In DNA form, the CDR3 reads TGTGCCACCAGCAGAAGAAGGGAGAGCACTGAAGCTTTCTTT. Protein sequence: CATSRRRESTEAFF. Using reference TRBV15 and TRBJ1-1 for the parts outside the CDR3, the full variable domain is DAMVIQNPRYQVTQFGKPVTLSCSQTLNHNVMYWYQQKSSQAPKLLFHYYDKDFNNEADTPDNFQSRRPNTSFCFLDIRSPGLGDTAMYLCATSRRRESTEAFFGQGTRLTVV.

The genes are TRBV11-2 and TRBJ2-7; D is possibly TRBD2 (7 bases). V was cut by 5 bases and J by 4 bases, with 15 bases left in between. Germline CDR1 SGHAT, CDR2 FQNNGV. This CDR3 is built from 14 residues. The CDR3 DNA sequence: TGTGCCAGCAGCCCTAGGGGGGGGTCATACGAGCAGTACTTC. Its translation is CASSPRGGSYEQYF.

The chain joins TRBV5-6 to TRBJ1-5; 8 nucleotides agree with TRBD1. Germline V gene lookup returns CDR1 SGHDT and CDR2 YYEEEE. This CDR3 contains 15 residues. J was trimmed by 2 bases and V by 1 base; bases with no gene match: 2. The CDR3 loop is CASSLLQGGNQPQHF. Written as DNA, the CDR3 is TGTGCCAGCAGCTTGCTACAGGGGGGCAATCAGCCCCAGCATTTT.

This chain connects TRBV29-1 to TRBJ1-2; TRBD1 agrees at 7 bases. Losses at the gene ends were 1 base for V and 4 bases for J; bases not matched to a gene: 3. CDR3 length equals 13 residues. From germline, CDR1 is SQVTM and CDR2 ANQGSEA. The CDR3 sequence is CSVEGWTGYGYTF. CDR3 nucleotides: TGCAGCGTTGAAGGGTGGACAGGCTATGGCTACACCTTC. The variable domain in full, completed from reference TRBV29-1 and TRBJ1-2, reads SAVISQKPSRDICQRGTSLTIQCQVDSQVTMMFWYRQQPGQSLTLIATANQGSEATYESGFVIDKFPISRPNLTFSTLTVSNMSPEDSSIYLCSVEGWTGYGYTFGSGTRLTVV.

The chain uses TRBV5-5 and TRBJ1-2; weak D call: TRBD1 (6 bases). From germline, CDR1 is SGHKS and CDR2 YYEKEE (reference sequence). This CDR3 contains 14 residues. V lost 4 bases, J lost 4 bases, and 14 bases lay in between. The CDR3 region is CASSPGQILYGYTF. The CDR3 DNA sequence: TGTGCCAGCAGCCCCGGACAGATCCTCTATGGCTACACCTTC.

V and J are TRBV9 and TRBJ2-2, with TRBD2 matching over 9 bases. The germline CDR1 and CDR2 sequences are SGDLS and YYNGEE. Losses at the gene ends were 0 bases for V and 10 bases for J; bases not matched to a gene: 7. The CDR3 is made up of 15 amino acids. The CDR3 here is CASSVAAGGPKELFF. CDR3 nucleotides: TGTGCCAGCAGCGTAGCGGCGGGGGGGCCCAAGGAGCTGTTTTTT. Drawing the rest from reference TRBV9 and TRBJ2-2, the complete variable domain is DSGVTQTPKHLITATGQRVTLRCSPRSGDLSVYWYQQSLDQGLQFLIQYYNGEERAKGNILERFSAQQFPDLHSELNLSSLELGDSALYFCASSVAAGGPKELFFGEGSRLTVL.

This chain links TRBV19 with TRBJ2-3; 7 nucleotides align to TRBD1. The V gene end was trimmed by 6 bases and the J gene end by 4 bases; junction bases not matched to a gene: 7. The CDR3 has 14 residues. The germline V gene encodes CDR1 LNHDA and CDR2 SQIVND (reference sequence). The CDR3 DNA reads TGTGCCAGTAGAGGGTGGACAGGTCCAGATACGCAGTATTTT. Translated: CASRGWTGPDTQYF.

CDR3 amino acids: CASSRDRASVNTEAFF. CDR3 nucleotide sequence: TGTGCCAGCAGCCGGGACAGGGCATCTGTGAACACTGAAGCTTTCTTT. This rearrangement joins TRBV7-8 to TRBJ1-1; 9 bases align to TRBD1. The germline gives CDR1 SGHVS, CDR2 FQNEAQ. V trimming: 5 bases; J trimming: 0 bases; junction bases outside the gene matches: 7. This CDR3 comprises 16 residues.

The rearrangement links TRBV6-4 to TRBJ1-5, with 7 bases matching TRBD1. V dropped 5 bases and J dropped 5; count of bases not matched to a gene: 3. Germline CDR1 reads MRHNA; CDR2 reads SNTAGT. CDR3 length equals 13 residues. CDR3 protein: CASSLTGDQPQHF. CDR3 nucleotide sequence: TGTGCCAGCAGTCTTACAGGGGATCAGCCCCAGCATTTT.

The genes are TRBV19 and TRBJ1-2, with D unresolved. The V gene lost 3 bases and the J gene lost 4 bases, with 6 bases spanning the gap. Germline CDR1 is LNHDA and CDR2 is SQIVND (reference sequence). The CDR3 runs 12 residues. The CDR3 coding sequence is TGTGCCAGTAGTATGCCGAGCTATGGCTACACCTTC. Translation: CASSMPSYGYTF.

For this clone: Other DNA sequences in the sample encode the same CDR3. The chain uses TRBV19 and TRBJ1-1; 8 bases match TRBD1. V dropped 5 bases and J dropped 4; count of bases not matched to a gene: 3. The CDR3 consists of 13 residues. Germline V lookup: CDR1 LNHDA, CDR2 SQIVND (reference sequence). The CDR3 protein is CASSEDRGTEAFF. The CDR3 DNA follows: TGTGCCAGTAGTGAAGACAGGGGCACTGAAGCTTTCTTT.